Listed below are T cell receptor beta chains from one sample, sequenced in a study of human T cells and chemical hapten exposure. TCRdb ran MiXCR on the RACE reads and lists one entry per CDR3 protein. The sample has tens of thousands of distinct CDR3 sequences; roughly 10% are singletons. The source was whole blood, collected in connection with sensitization to the hapten diphenylcyclopropenone (DPC). Receptor source: a middle-aged woman with alopecia areata. Some clones in this sample may be carry-over from other donors' samples. The CDR3 runs from the conserved cysteine through the conserved F or W. Each record gives: clone size, D gene, V gene, J gene, CDR3 length, CDR3 protein, CDR3 DNA. A D gene is named only where the DNA matches it firmly. A row's size may be missing; if present it is once, few, many or a size class.

clone_size: NA; d_call: NA; v_call: TRBV12-3/TRBV12-4; j_call: TRBJ2-1; cdr3_length: 13; cdr3_aa: CASSNRDTVRPFF; cdr3_nt: TGTGCCAGCAGCAACCGGGACACAGTCCGGCCCTTCTTC
clone_size: many; d_call: TRBD2; v_call: TRBV2; j_call: TRBJ2-1; cdr3_length: 18; cdr3_aa: CASSDPRLAGGPYNEQFF; cdr3_nt: TGTGCCAGCAGTGACCCGAGACTAGCGGGGGGGCCTTACAATGAGCAGTTCTTC
clone_size: NA; d_call: TRBD1; v_call: TRBV11-3; j_call: TRBJ2-1; cdr3_length: 13; cdr3_aa: CASSWDRVNEQFF; cdr3_nt: TGTGCCAGCAGCTGGGACAGGGTGAATGAGCAGTTCTTC
clone_size: many; d_call: NA; v_call: TRBV7-2; j_call: TRBJ2-1; cdr3_length: 16; cdr3_aa: CASSPRTSKGLGEQFF; cdr3_nt: TGTGCCAGCAGCCCCCGAACTAGTAAGGGTCTAGGGGAGCAGTTCTTC
clone_size: once; d_call: NA; v_call: TRBV3-1; j_call: TRBJ2-5; cdr3_length: 13; cdr3_aa: CASSQEGEKTQYF; cdr3_nt: TGTGCCAGCAGCCAAGAGGGGGAGAAGACCCAGTACTTC
clone_size: many; d_call: TRBD2; v_call: TRBV11-2; j_call: TRBJ2-2; cdr3_length: 16; cdr3_aa: CASSTRREGNTGELFF; cdr3_nt: TGTGCCAGCAGCACGCGGCGGGAGGGGAACACCGGGGAGCTGTTTTTT
clone_size: NA; d_call: NA; v_call: TRBV7-2; j_call: TRBJ1-2; cdr3_length: 15; cdr3_aa: CASSLVVRDGYGYTF; cdr3_nt: TGTGCCAGCAGCTTAGTGGTTCGGGACGGCTATGGCTACACCTTC
clone_size: few; d_call: NA; v_call: TRBV15; j_call: TRBJ2-7; cdr3_length: 15; cdr3_aa: CATSSGDRQVHEQYF; cdr3_nt: TGTGCCACCAGCAGTGGAGACAGGCAGGTCCACGAGCAGTACTTC
clone_size: NA; d_call: TRBD1; v_call: TRBV5-1; j_call: TRBJ1-1; cdr3_length: 15; cdr3_aa: CASRPQLGGITEAFF; cdr3_nt: TGCGCCAGCAGGCCCCAATTAGGGGGCATCACTGAAGCTTTCTTT
clone_size: few; d_call: NA; v_call: TRBV6-2/TRBV6-3; j_call: TRBJ1-5; cdr3_length: 14; cdr3_aa: CASWGTQSNQPQHF; cdr3_nt: TGTGCCAGCTGGGGGACCCAAAGCAATCAGCCCCAGCATTTT
clone_size: many; d_call: NA; v_call: TRBV6-2/TRBV6-3; j_call: TRBJ2-7; cdr3_length: 11; cdr3_aa: CASCNGYEQYF; cdr3_nt: TGTGCCAGCTGTAACGGCTACGAGCAGTACTTC
clone_size: many; d_call: NA; v_call: TRBV4-2; j_call: TRBJ2-1; cdr3_length: 18; cdr3_aa: CASSQGPSRASSYNEQFF; cdr3_nt: TGTGCCAGCAGCCAAGGCCCGTCGCGGGCCAGCTCCTACAATGAGCAGTTCTTC
clone_size: NA; d_call: NA; v_call: TRBV20-1; j_call: TRBJ1-6; cdr3_length: 14; cdr3_aa: CSAQPESYNSPLHF; cdr3_nt: TGCAGTGCCCAGCCCGAGTCCTATAATTCACCCCTCCACTTT
clone_size: NA; d_call: NA; v_call: TRBV6-5; j_call: TRBJ2-7; cdr3_length: 13; cdr3_aa: CASSPPRRGEQYF; cdr3_nt: TGTGCCAGCAGTCCCCCGCGGCGCGGCGAGCAGTACTTC
clone_size: NA; d_call: TRBD1; v_call: TRBV4-3; j_call: TRBJ1-2; cdr3_length: 15; cdr3_aa: CASSQGDRADYGYTF; cdr3_nt: TGCGCCAGCAGCCAAGGGGACAGGGCAGACTATGGCTACACCTTC
clone_size: NA; d_call: NA; v_call: TRBV29-1; j_call: TRBJ2-3; cdr3_length: 14; cdr3_aa: CSASRERDTDTQYF; cdr3_nt: TGCAGCGCCAGTAGGGAGCGAGACACAGATACGCAGTATTTT
clone_size: few; d_call: NA; v_call: TRBV29-1; j_call: TRBJ1-6; cdr3_length: 12; cdr3_aa: CSVRGDNSPLHF; cdr3_nt: TGCAGCGTTCGCGGGGATAATTCACCCCTCCACTTT
clone_size: NA; d_call: TRBD1; v_call: TRBV3-1; j_call: TRBJ2-1; cdr3_length: 15; cdr3_aa: CASGQEGQRGNEQFF; cdr3_nt: TGTGCCAGCGGCCAAGAGGGACAGAGGGGCAATGAGCAGTTCTTC
clone_size: NA; d_call: TRBD1; v_call: TRBV29-1; j_call: TRBJ1-1; cdr3_length: 13; cdr3_aa: CSVGEGAGTEAFF; cdr3_nt: TGCAGCGTTGGGGAGGGGGCCGGTACTGAAGCTTTCTTT
clone_size: NA; d_call: NA; v_call: TRBV29-1; j_call: TRBJ2-2; cdr3_length: 14; cdr3_aa: CSADTHQNTGELFF; cdr3_nt: TGCAGCGCCGACACCCACCAGAACACCGGGGAGCTGTTTTTT
clone_size: few; d_call: NA; v_call: TRBV7-9; j_call: TRBJ1-6; cdr3_length: 14; cdr3_aa: CASSVRERGSPLHF; cdr3_nt: TGTGCCAGCAGCGTAAGGGAGCGGGGCTCACCCCTCCACTTT
clone_size: few; d_call: NA; v_call: TRBV7-9; j_call: TRBJ1-1; cdr3_length: 15; cdr3_aa: CASSQGRAENTEAFF; cdr3_nt: TGTGCCAGCAGCCAGGGTAGGGCGGAGAACACTGAAGCTTTCTTT
clone_size: NA; d_call: NA; v_call: TRBV28; j_call: TRBJ2-5; cdr3_length: 13; cdr3_aa: CASSLGYQETQYF; cdr3_nt: TGTGCCAGCAGTCTGGGCTATCAAGAGACCCAGTACTTC
clone_size: many; d_call: NA; v_call: TRBV6-1; j_call: TRBJ2-1; cdr3_length: 13; cdr3_aa: CASSEADYNEQFF; cdr3_nt: TGTGCCAGCAGTGAAGCGGACTACAATGAGCAGTTCTTC
clone_size: NA; d_call: NA; v_call: TRBV4-1; j_call: TRBJ1-1; cdr3_length: 13; cdr3_aa: CASSPREATEAFF; cdr3_nt: TGCGCCAGCAGCCCGAGGGAGGCGACTGAAGCTTTCTTT
clone_size: many; d_call: TRBD2; v_call: TRBV7-2; j_call: TRBJ2-3; cdr3_length: 16; cdr3_aa: CASSTGTSGWRDTQYF; cdr3_nt: TGTGCCAGCAGCACGGGGACTAGCGGATGGCGAGATACGCAGTATTTT
clone_size: NA; d_call: TRBD1; v_call: TRBV19; j_call: TRBJ2-3; cdr3_length: 14; cdr3_aa: CATQRDSTTDTQYF; cdr3_nt: TGTGCCACCCAAAGGGACAGCACCACAGATACGCAGTATTTT
clone_size: many; d_call: NA; v_call: TRBV11-2; j_call: TRBJ2-1; cdr3_length: 15; cdr3_aa: CASSLEPTDYNEQFF; cdr3_nt: TGTGCCAGCAGCTTAGAACCGACCGACTACAATGAGCAGTTCTTC
clone_size: few; d_call: TRBD2; v_call: TRBV5-4; j_call: TRBJ2-5; cdr3_length: 15; cdr3_aa: CASSLRVAGGETQYF; cdr3_nt: TGTGCCAGCAGCTTGCGGGTAGCGGGGGGAGAGACCCAGTACTTC
clone_size: few; d_call: TRBD1; v_call: TRBV6-2/TRBV6-3; j_call: TRBJ2-1; cdr3_length: 15; cdr3_aa: CASSGGQGPYNEQFF; cdr3_nt: TGTGCCAGCAGTGGCGGACAGGGTCCCTACAATGAGCAGTTCTTC
clone_size: NA; d_call: NA; v_call: TRBV19; j_call: TRBJ1-1; cdr3_length: 13; cdr3_aa: CASSPGGYTEAFF; cdr3_nt: TGTGCCAGTAGTCCTGGGGGGTACACTGAAGCTTTCTTT
clone_size: NA; d_call: TRBD1; v_call: TRBV7-9; j_call: TRBJ1-2; cdr3_length: 15; cdr3_aa: CASSQGDRPNYGFTF; cdr3_nt: TGTGCCAGCAGCCAGGGGGACAGGCCCAACTATGGCTTCACCTTC
clone_size: many; d_call: TRBD1; v_call: TRBV7-3; j_call: TRBJ2-6; cdr3_length: 16; cdr3_aa: CASSPDRGPGANVLTF; cdr3_nt: TGTGCCAGCAGCCCGGACAGGGGCCCTGGGGCCAACGTCCTGACTTTC
clone_size: NA; d_call: NA; v_call: TRBV30; j_call: TRBJ2-2; cdr3_length: 11; cdr3_aa: CAWSMDGELFF; cdr3_nt: TGTGCCTGGAGTATGGACGGGGAGCTGTTTTTT
clone_size: NA; d_call: TRBD1; v_call: TRBV30; j_call: TRBJ1-5; cdr3_length: 15; cdr3_aa: CAWSERTGNYQPHHF; cdr3_nt: TGTGCCTGGAGTGAGCGGACAGGGAACTATCAGCCCCACCATTTT
clone_size: many; d_call: NA; v_call: TRBV7-9; j_call: TRBJ2-7; cdr3_length: 15; cdr3_aa: CASSRTTGDSYEQYF; cdr3_nt: TGTGCCAGCAGCAGAACGACAGGAGACTCCTACGAGCAGTACTTC
clone_size: NA; d_call: NA; v_call: TRBV5-1; j_call: TRBJ1-1; cdr3_length: 15; cdr3_aa: CASSLLQGVDTEAFF; cdr3_nt: TGCGCCAGCAGCTTGCTACAGGGTGTAGACACTGAAGCTTTCTTT
clone_size: NA; d_call: NA; v_call: TRBV7-2; j_call: TRBJ1-6; cdr3_length: 13; cdr3_aa: CASKRGGNSPLHF; cdr3_nt: TGTGCCAGCAAGAGGGGAGGTAATTCACCCCTCCACTTT
clone_size: NA; d_call: NA; v_call: TRBV6-1; j_call: TRBJ2-7; cdr3_length: 11; cdr3_aa: CASSGYYEQYF; cdr3_nt: TGTGCCAGCAGTGGGTACTACGAGCAGTACTTC
clone_size: many; d_call: TRBD2; v_call: TRBV7-9; j_call: TRBJ2-1; cdr3_length: 15; cdr3_aa: CASSLVAGGSNEQFF; cdr3_nt: TGTGCCAGCAGCTTAGTAGCGGGAGGATCCAATGAGCAGTTCTTC
clone_size: many; d_call: TRBD2; v_call: TRBV3-1; j_call: TRBJ2-1; cdr3_length: 19; cdr3_aa: CASSQSPGLAGESYNEQFF; cdr3_nt: TGTGCCAGCAGCCAAAGCCCGGGGCTAGCGGGGGAGTCCTACAATGAGCAGTTCTTC
clone_size: many; d_call: NA; v_call: TRBV18; j_call: TRBJ2-5; cdr3_length: 14; cdr3_aa: CASCIQQGQETQYF; cdr3_nt: TGTGCCAGCTGCATACAGCAGGGTCAAGAGACCCAGTACTTC
clone_size: many; d_call: NA; v_call: TRBV6-2/TRBV6-3; j_call: TRBJ2-7; cdr3_length: 13; cdr3_aa: CASSYSPAYEQYF; cdr3_nt: TGTGCCAGCAGTTACTCCCCTGCCTACGAGCAGTACTTC
clone_size: few; d_call: TRBD2; v_call: TRBV25-1; j_call: TRBJ2-5; cdr3_length: 14; cdr3_aa: CASSESGSGGTQYF; cdr3_nt: TGTGCCAGCAGTGAATCGGGTTCGGGGGGGACCCAGTACTTC
clone_size: few; d_call: NA; v_call: TRBV7-9; j_call: TRBJ2-7; cdr3_length: 14; cdr3_aa: CASVRDLNFYEQYF; cdr3_nt: TGTGCCAGCGTCCGGGACCTGAACTTCTACGAGCAGTACTTC
clone_size: NA; d_call: NA; v_call: TRBV29-1; j_call: TRBJ1-1; cdr3_length: 12; cdr3_aa: CSVDQDNTEAFF; cdr3_nt: TGCAGCGTTGATCAGGACAACACTGAAGCTTTCTTT
clone_size: many; d_call: NA; v_call: TRBV7-9; j_call: TRBJ1-1; cdr3_length: 14; cdr3_aa: CASSLANGDTEAFF; cdr3_nt: TGTGCCAGCAGCTTAGCGAATGGCGACACTGAAGCTTTCTTT
clone_size: NA; d_call: TRBD1; v_call: TRBV29-1; j_call: TRBJ1-1; cdr3_length: 13; cdr3_aa: CSAAQGVNTEAFF; cdr3_nt: TGCAGCGCCGCACAGGGGGTGAACACTGAAGCTTTCTTT
clone_size: NA; d_call: NA; v_call: TRBV7-2; j_call: TRBJ2-2; cdr3_length: 15; cdr3_aa: CASSFQPGVGGELFF; cdr3_nt: TGTGCCAGCAGTTTTCAGCCGGGGGTCGGCGGGGAGCTGTTTTTT
clone_size: many; d_call: NA; v_call: TRBV7-9; j_call: TRBJ1-1; cdr3_length: 12; cdr3_aa: CASSSRDTEAFF; cdr3_nt: TGTGCCAGCAGCTCACGGGACACTGAAGCTTTCTTT
clone_size: few; d_call: NA; v_call: TRBV7-6; j_call: TRBJ2-5; cdr3_length: 12; cdr3_aa: CASSPAEETQYF; cdr3_nt: TGTGCCAGCAGCCCTGCAGAAGAGACCCAGTACTTC
clone_size: many; d_call: TRBD2; v_call: TRBV24-1; j_call: TRBJ2-1; cdr3_length: 15; cdr3_aa: CATSESMRTSRPQFF; cdr3_nt: TGTGCCACCAGTGAGAGCATGCGGACTAGCAGGCCTCAGTTCTTC
clone_size: NA; d_call: NA; v_call: TRBV29-1; j_call: TRBJ1-5; cdr3_length: 12; cdr3_aa: CSVAGSNQPQHF; cdr3_nt: TGCAGCGTTGCCGGTAGCAATCAGCCCCAGCATTTT
clone_size: few; d_call: NA; v_call: TRBV19; j_call: TRBJ1-1; cdr3_length: 14; cdr3_aa: CASSIVTANTEAFF; cdr3_nt: TGTGCCAGTAGTATAGTGACAGCAAACACTGAAGCTTTCTTT
clone_size: few; d_call: TRBD2; v_call: TRBV20-1; j_call: TRBJ2-1; cdr3_length: 14; cdr3_aa: CSAPSTSGYNEQFF; cdr3_nt: TGCAGTGCTCCCTCGACTAGCGGCTACAATGAGCAGTTCTTC
clone_size: many; d_call: NA; v_call: TRBV29-1; j_call: TRBJ1-2; cdr3_length: 15; cdr3_aa: CSVALGRTVGIGYTF; cdr3_nt: TGCAGCGTTGCCTTGGGTCGGACGGTGGGGATAGGCTACACCTTC
clone_size: NA; d_call: TRBD1; v_call: TRBV2; j_call: TRBJ1-5; cdr3_length: 14; cdr3_aa: CASKGTAANQPQHF; cdr3_nt: TGTGCCAGCAAAGGGACAGCGGCTAATCAGCCCCAGCATTTT
clone_size: NA; d_call: TRBD2; v_call: TRBV12-3/TRBV12-4; j_call: TRBJ2-7; cdr3_length: 14; cdr3_aa: CASSSGLVGYEQYF; cdr3_nt: TGTGCCAGCAGTTCGGGACTAGTGGGTTACGAGCAGTACTTC
clone_size: NA; d_call: NA; v_call: TRBV20-1; j_call: TRBJ2-1; cdr3_length: 17; cdr3_aa: CSARVGSGGSSYNEQFF; cdr3_nt: TGCAGTGCTAGAGTCGGTAGCGGAGGGAGCTCCTACAATGAGCAGTTCTTC